These T cell receptor beta chains were read from a single sample in a study of identical twins. TCRdb analysed the 5' RACE reads with MiXCR anew, one entry per CDR3 protein. The sample includes roughly 1.6 million distinct CDR3 sequences, about 30% of them seen just once. Sample: cord blood. Receptor source: a newborn girl in good health. Both conserved end residues are part of each CDR3. The order of the fields is D gene, J gene, V gene, clone size, CDR3 DNA, CDR3 protein. The D gene is left open where the match is weak. Not all rows give a size; the values are once, few, many and, for expanded clones, a class.

D gene: TRBD2; J gene: TRBJ2-3; V gene: TRBV29-1; clone size: many; CDR3 DNA: TGCAGCGTGGAGTCTAGCGGGAAGAGAGATACGCAGTATTTT; CDR3 protein: CSVESSGKRDTQYF
D gene: TRBD2; J gene: TRBJ2-1; V gene: TRBV7-2; clone size: NA; CDR3 DNA: TGTGCCAGCAGCCCAGCACTAGCGGGGTACTCCTACAATGAGCAGTTCTTC; CDR3 protein: CASSPALAGYSYNEQFF
D gene: TRBD2; J gene: TRBJ2-3; V gene: TRBV5-1; clone size: NA; CDR3 DNA: TGCGCCAGCAGCTTTATTAAACATAGCGGGGGGAGCACAGATACGCAGTATTTT; CDR3 protein: CASSFIKHSGGSTDTQYF
D gene: TRBD2; J gene: TRBJ2-1; V gene: TRBV3-1; clone size: few; CDR3 DNA: TGTGCCAGCAGCCAAGAAGGGCCGAGGACTAGCCCGCAGTTCTTC; CDR3 protein: CASSQEGPRTSPQFF
D gene: TRBD1; J gene: TRBJ1-1; V gene: TRBV12-3/TRBV12-4; clone size: NA; CDR3 DNA: TGTGCCAGTTTTAGGGACAGGGGGCCACTTAACACTGAAGCTTTCTTT; CDR3 protein: CASFRDRGPLNTEAFF
D gene: TRBD1; J gene: TRBJ1-2; V gene: TRBV25-1; clone size: NA; CDR3 DNA: TGTGCCAGCAGTGGACCGGGACAGGGAGTAAACTATGGCTACACCTTC; CDR3 protein: CASSGPGQGVNYGYTF
D gene: TRBD1; J gene: TRBJ1-5; V gene: TRBV28; clone size: NA; CDR3 DNA: TGTGCCAGCAGTTTAGACGGGACAGGGAGTTATCAGCCCCACCATTTT; CDR3 protein: CASSLDGTGSYQPHHF
D gene: TRBD1; J gene: TRBJ1-6; V gene: TRBV5-1; clone size: NA; CDR3 DNA: TGCGCCAGCAGCAAGGGGGCAGTTTATTCACCCCTCCACTTT; CDR3 protein: CASSKGAVYSPLHF
D gene: NA; J gene: TRBJ2-3; V gene: TRBV5-4; clone size: NA; CDR3 DNA: TGTGCCAGCAGCCGTTGGACAGGCACAGATACGCAGTATTTT; CDR3 protein: CASSRWTGTDTQYF
D gene: NA; J gene: TRBJ2-7; V gene: TRBV29-1; clone size: NA; CDR3 DNA: TGCAGCGTTAGACCAGGGGGGTCCTACGAGCAGTACTTC; CDR3 protein: CSVRPGGSYEQYF
D gene: NA; J gene: TRBJ1-2; V gene: TRBV3-1; clone size: NA; CDR3 DNA: TGTGCCAGCAGCCAAGTTGGGGTTATTTGGAATAACTATGGCTACACCTTC; CDR3 protein: CASSQVGVIWNNYGYTF
D gene: NA; J gene: TRBJ1-2; V gene: TRBV12-3/TRBV12-4; clone size: NA; CDR3 DNA: TGTGCCAGCAGTTTAACAGGCAGTCCCTATGGCTGCACCTTC; CDR3 protein: CASSLTGSPYGCTF
D gene: NA; J gene: TRBJ2-5; V gene: TRBV7-2; clone size: many; CDR3 DNA: TGTGCCAGCAGCTTAGGCTTGAAAGAGACCCAGTACTTC; CDR3 protein: CASSLGLKETQYF
D gene: TRBD2; J gene: TRBJ2-1; V gene: TRBV27; clone size: NA; CDR3 DNA: TGTGCCAGCAGTCACTCTCGGCTAGCGGACAACAATGAGCAGTTCTTC; CDR3 protein: CASSHSRLADNNEQFF
D gene: TRBD1; J gene: TRBJ2-5; V gene: TRBV20-1; clone size: NA; CDR3 DNA: TGCAGTGCTATGACAGGGGGGAGAGAGACCCAGTACTTC; CDR3 protein: CSAMTGGRETQYF
D gene: TRBD1; J gene: TRBJ1-6; V gene: TRBV27; clone size: few; CDR3 DNA: TGTGCCAGCACCTACAGGGGACGCTCCTATAATTCACCCCTCCACTTT; CDR3 protein: CASTYRGRSYNSPLHF
D gene: NA; J gene: TRBJ1-2; V gene: TRBV20-1; clone size: many; CDR3 DNA: TGCAGTGCTGGGGGTAACTATGGCTACACCTTC; CDR3 protein: CSAGGNYGYTF
D gene: NA; J gene: TRBJ1-1; V gene: TRBV21-1; clone size: many; CDR3 DNA: TGTGCCAGCAGCGAAGGGATTGAAGCTTTCTTT; CDR3 protein: CASSEGIEAFF
D gene: NA; J gene: TRBJ2-1; V gene: TRBV20-1; clone size: many; CDR3 DNA: TGCAGTGCCACTCCGGACACTCCCCCGCGGAATGAGCAGTTCTTC; CDR3 protein: CSATPDTPPRNEQFF
D gene: NA; J gene: TRBJ1-6; V gene: TRBV12-3/TRBV12-4; clone size: NA; CDR3 DNA: TGTGCCAGCACCCCGCGGCAGCACGGGAATTCACCCCTCCACTTT; CDR3 protein: CASTPRQHGNSPLHF
D gene: NA; J gene: TRBJ2-3; V gene: TRBV11-2; clone size: few; CDR3 DNA: TGTGCCAGCAGCCTCCGCGGGCCCCGGCCCACAGATACGCAGTATTTT; CDR3 protein: CASSLRGPRPTDTQYF
D gene: TRBD2; J gene: TRBJ2-3; V gene: TRBV4-2; clone size: NA; CDR3 DNA: TGTGCCAGCAGCCGAAGGGACGGCGGACTAGCGGGGGGAGCTAGCACAGATACGCAGTATTTT; CDR3 protein: CASSRRDGGLAGGASTDTQYF
D gene: NA; J gene: TRBJ2-7; V gene: TRBV20-1; clone size: once; CDR3 DNA: TGCAGCGCGGACCTCTCCTACAATGAGCAGTACTTC; CDR3 protein: CSADLSYNEQYF
D gene: NA; J gene: TRBJ1-4; V gene: TRBV12-3/TRBV12-4; clone size: NA; CDR3 DNA: TGTGCCAGCAGTCGGGACCGCCTCTGGGAAAAACTGTTTTTT; CDR3 protein: CASSRDRLWEKLFF
D gene: NA; J gene: TRBJ2-1; V gene: TRBV4-1; clone size: few; CDR3 DNA: TGCGCCAGCAGCTTGAACCCCGGGACCTCCTACAATGAGCAGTTCTTC; CDR3 protein: CASSLNPGTSYNEQFF
D gene: NA; J gene: TRBJ1-1; V gene: TRBV29-1; clone size: NA; CDR3 DNA: TGCAGCGTTGAGGCACTCATGAACACTGAAGCTTTCTTT; CDR3 protein: CSVEALMNTEAFF
D gene: NA; J gene: TRBJ2-1; V gene: TRBV2; clone size: NA; CDR3 DNA: TGTGCCAGCAGTGAGACCGGGACATTGCAGTTCTTC; CDR3 protein: CASSETGTLQFF
D gene: NA; J gene: TRBJ2-3; V gene: TRBV28; clone size: NA; CDR3 DNA: TGTGCCAGCAGTTTACCCAACCGGGCCTTCACAGATACGCAGTATTTT; CDR3 protein: CASSLPNRAFTDTQYF
D gene: NA; J gene: TRBJ1-6; V gene: TRBV28; clone size: NA; CDR3 DNA: TGTGCCAGCAGGACGATGGGACGGAGCTCCTATAATTCACCCCTCCACTTT; CDR3 protein: CASRTMGRSSYNSPLHF
D gene: NA; J gene: TRBJ2-3; V gene: TRBV27; clone size: few; CDR3 DNA: TGTGCCAGCAGTGCGTGGAAGGGGAGCACAGATACGCAGTATTTT; CDR3 protein: CASSAWKGSTDTQYF
D gene: TRBD1; J gene: TRBJ1-2; V gene: TRBV9; clone size: NA; CDR3 DNA: TGTGCCAGCAGCGGCGACAGGGGGGCTAACTATGGCTACACCTTC; CDR3 protein: CASSGDRGANYGYTF
D gene: TRBD2; J gene: TRBJ2-4; V gene: TRBV19; clone size: NA; CDR3 DNA: TGTGCCAGTAGTATAGGCCGGGGGGTGGCCAAAAACATTCAGTACTTC; CDR3 protein: CASSIGRGVAKNIQYF
D gene: TRBD2; J gene: TRBJ2-1; V gene: TRBV7-2; clone size: NA; CDR3 DNA: TGTGCCAGCAGCCCGCGTACTAGCGACGCATCACATGAGCAGTTCTTC; CDR3 protein: CASSPRTSDASHEQFF
D gene: NA; J gene: TRBJ2-7; V gene: TRBV5-1; clone size: few; CDR3 DNA: TGCGCCAGCAGCTTGATGAGGGATAGCCTCGAGCAGTACTTC; CDR3 protein: CASSLMRDSLEQYF
D gene: NA; J gene: TRBJ1-5; V gene: TRBV30; clone size: few; CDR3 DNA: TGTGCCTGGAGTTCCGGGTCTCAGCCCCAGCATTTT; CDR3 protein: CAWSSGSQPQHF
D gene: TRBD1; J gene: TRBJ2-7; V gene: TRBV20-1; clone size: NA; CDR3 DNA: TGCAGTGAATTAGGCCCGGGACAGGCCTCCTACGAGCAGTACTTC; CDR3 protein: CSELGPGQASYEQYF
D gene: TRBD1; J gene: TRBJ1-2; V gene: TRBV29-1; clone size: many; CDR3 DNA: TGCAGCGTAGCACGACCGGGACAGGGAAGTCCCTATGGCTACACCTTC; CDR3 protein: CSVARPGQGSPYGYTF
D gene: TRBD1; J gene: TRBJ1-5; V gene: TRBV12-3/TRBV12-4; clone size: NA; CDR3 DNA: TGTGCCAGCAAGCAGGGGGGTCAGCCCCAGCATTTT; CDR3 protein: CASKQGGQPQHF
D gene: NA; J gene: TRBJ1-1; V gene: TRBV5-5; clone size: NA; CDR3 DNA: TGTGCCAGCAGCTCTGGAAGTGGGAGAACTGAAGCTTTCTTT; CDR3 protein: CASSSGSGRTEAFF
D gene: NA; J gene: TRBJ2-5; V gene: TRBV4-2; clone size: few; CDR3 DNA: TGTGCCAGCAGCCATCTCTTGTCTAAGGTAGAGACCCAGTACTTC; CDR3 protein: CASSHLLSKVETQYF
D gene: TRBD2; J gene: TRBJ2-1; V gene: TRBV20-1; clone size: NA; CDR3 DNA: TGCAGTGCTAGGGGGACTAGCGGGAGCTCGGGTTACAATGAGCAGTTCTTC; CDR3 protein: CSARGTSGSSGYNEQFF
D gene: NA; J gene: TRBJ2-5; V gene: TRBV6-6; clone size: NA; CDR3 DNA: TGTGCCAGCAGCTTTACACAGGGTTTCCAAGAGACCCAGTACTTC; CDR3 protein: CASSFTQGFQETQYF
D gene: TRBD1; J gene: TRBJ1-2; V gene: TRBV5-1; clone size: NA; CDR3 DNA: TGCGCCAGCAGCTCTTTACAGGGGTCGGCTAACTATGGCTACACCTTC; CDR3 protein: CASSSLQGSANYGYTF
D gene: TRBD2; J gene: TRBJ2-7; V gene: TRBV5-6; clone size: NA; CDR3 DNA: TGTGCCAGCAGTCGACGGACTAGCGGGAGCGAGCAGTACTTC; CDR3 protein: CASSRRTSGSEQYF
D gene: NA; J gene: TRBJ2-7; V gene: TRBV20-1; clone size: NA; CDR3 DNA: TGCAGTGCCTTTATAAGAGAGAGAAATGAGCAGTACTTC; CDR3 protein: CSAFIRERNEQYF
D gene: TRBD2; J gene: TRBJ2-7; V gene: TRBV2; clone size: few; CDR3 DNA: TGTGCCAGCACCGACGGGGGGTTCTCCTCCTACGAGCAGTACTTC; CDR3 protein: CASTDGGFSSYEQYF
D gene: NA; J gene: TRBJ2-3; V gene: TRBV6-6; clone size: few; CDR3 DNA: TGTGCCAGCAGAAAAAAGACTAGCACAGATACGCAGTATTTT; CDR3 protein: CASRKKTSTDTQYF
D gene: NA; J gene: TRBJ2-2; V gene: TRBV4-2; clone size: NA; CDR3 DNA: TGTGCCAGCAGCCAAGATCAATCCAGCATGGACACCGGGGAGCTGTTTTTT; CDR3 protein: CASSQDQSSMDTGELFF
D gene: TRBD1; J gene: TRBJ2-7; V gene: TRBV2; clone size: few; CDR3 DNA: TGTGCCAGCAGCGTACAGGGGAACGCCTACGAGCAGTACTTC; CDR3 protein: CASSVQGNAYEQYF
D gene: NA; J gene: TRBJ2-5; V gene: TRBV2; clone size: few; CDR3 DNA: TGTGCCAGCAGTGTGGGACCGGGCGAGGAGACCCAGTACTTC; CDR3 protein: CASSVGPGEETQYF
D gene: TRBD1; J gene: TRBJ1-1; V gene: TRBV9; clone size: few; CDR3 DNA: TGTGCCAGCAGCCGAATACAGGGGGCGTACACTGAAGCTTTCTTT; CDR3 protein: CASSRIQGAYTEAFF
D gene: TRBD1; J gene: TRBJ1-2; V gene: TRBV5-1; clone size: NA; CDR3 DNA: TGCGCCAGCAGCCCGACCCAGGGGGGTGATGGCTACACCTTC; CDR3 protein: CASSPTQGGDGYTF